This T cell receptor (beta chain) comes out of a study of CD8 T cells in Susac syndrome. The authors reverse transcribed roughly 0.5 to 1 ug RNA with random hexamers. The authors amplified TCR beta CDR3 across 54 Vbeta and 13 Jbeta using immunoSEQ multiplex PCR. TCRdb called the immunoSEQ multiplex PCR reads again in MiXCR, with one record for every CDR3 protein. The table has a few hundred thousand distinct CDR3 sequences, 93% seen once. The sequenced sample was CD4+ T cells from PBMCs. This receptor was identified in a human donor with multiple sclerosis.

Here the CDR3 reads CASSEALDRAAFF. The CDR3 region has the DNA TGTGCCAGCAGTGAAGCACTAGACAGGGCCGCTTTCTTT. This sequence joins TRBV6-1 and TRBJ1-1; 7 bases are a match to TRBD1. CDR3 length: 13 amino acids. Trimming removed 0 bases from V and 11 bases from J; junction bases left unmatched: 6. CDR1 and CDR2 (germline): MNHNS, SASEGT.